This entry lists 16 T cell receptor beta chains sequenced from one sample in a study of T cells in Graves' hyperthyroidism and ophthalmopathy. Amplified TCR beta CDR3 regions came from RNA transcripts. RT-PCR in the first round (using the HTBI primer set) targeted the TCR CDR3. TCRdb analysed the multiplex PCR reads with MiXCR anew, one entry per CDR3 protein. Of 500,000 to 750,000 distinct CDR3 sequences in the sample, approximately 15% were seen once. Sequences were obtained from blood. These receptors originate from a woman under 30 with Graves' ophthalmopathy.

In regard to this clonotype: This could be a read error, since a much larger clone is one nucleotide away. The chain employs TRBV4-2 and TRBJ2-3; TRBD2 matches 7 bases. Trimming took 3 bases from V and 6 from J; bases not matched to a gene: 9. The CDR3 runs to 15 residues. The germline CDR1 and CDR2 sequences are LGHNA and YNFKEQ. CDR3 bases: TGTGCCAGCAGCCATTTAACGGGAGGAGCGGATACGCAGTATTTT. Translation: CASSHLTGGADTQYF.

This clonotype was seen at least ten times. The chain joins TRBV11-2 to TRBJ2-3, with TRBD1 identical over 8 bases. This CDR3 contains 14 residues. The trim removed 5 bases at V and 4 bases at J, leaving 5 bases unmatched. Germline values: CDR1 SGHAT, CDR2 FQNNGV. The CDR3 spells CASSRLTGADTQYF. The CDR3 DNA is TGTGCCAGCAGCCGATTGACAGGGGCAGATACGCAGTATTTT.

This clonotype was recorded many times. This chain uses TRBV11-2 with TRBJ2-7, with 12 bases fitting TRBD2. Germline V lookup: CDR1 SGHAT, CDR2 FQNNGV. This CDR3 comprises 17 residues. The V gene end was trimmed by 7 bases and the J gene end by 0 bases; junction bases not matched to a gene: 10. The CDR3 is CASTGLAGGRSSYEQYF. DNA of the CDR3: TGTGCCAGCACCGGGCTAGCGGGAGGGAGGAGCTCCTACGAGCAGTACTTC.

This clonotype was counted at least ten times. This chain connects TRBV28 to TRBJ1-2; unclear D gene. The germline V gene has CDR1 MDHEN and CDR2 SYDVKM. The length of the CDR3 is 13 residues. Trimming removed 4 bases from V and 1 base from J, with 7 bases in between. The CDR3 coding sequence is TGTGCCAGCAGTTGGAGATTTAACTATGGCTACACCTTC. Translated: CASSWRFNYGYTF.

This clonotype showed up many times. This chain connects TRBV7-2 to TRBJ1-3; no reliable D call. The CDR3 is 15 amino acids. In germline, CDR1 is SGHTA, CDR2 FQGNSA. V was clipped by 3 bases and J by 0 bases, with 9 bases between them. The CDR3 sequence: CASSFYASSGNTIYF. As DNA, the CDR3 is TGTGCCAGCAGCTTCTACGCGAGCTCTGGAAACACCATATATTTT. The whole variable domain, remainder taken from reference TRBV7-2 and TRBJ1-3, is GAGVSQSPSNKVTEKGKDVELRCDPISGHTALYWYRQSLGQGLEFLIYFQGNSAPDKSGLPSDRFSAERTGGSVSTLTIQRTQQEDSAVYLCASSFYASSGNTIYFGEGSWLTVV.

There are many counts of this clonotype. The rearrangement links TRBV10-3 to TRBJ2-7; 13 nucleotides line up with TRBD2. This CDR3 region has 14 residues. J gave up 7 bases and V 2 bases, and 2 bases lay outside the gene matches. Germline values: CDR1 ENHRY, CDR2 SYGVKD. The DNA for the CDR3 is TGTGCCATCAGTGAGGCGGGACTAGCGGGAGAGCAGTACTTC. This translates into CAISEAGLAGEQYF.

This clonotype was found many times. The chain recombines TRBV28 with TRBJ1-1; D unresolved. The germline gives CDR1 MDHEN, CDR2 SYDVKM. V lost 8 bases to trimming and J lost 0 bases, with 13 bases between them. The CDR3 is 14 amino acids. The CDR3 bases are TGTGCCAGCTCGGAGGATTTTATGAACACTGAAGCTTTCTTT. It is translated as CASSEDFMNTEAFF.

This clonotype has ten or more counts. This chain joins TRBV7-2 and TRBJ2-2, with D unclear. CDR1 and CDR2 (germline): SGHTA, FQGNSA. This CDR3 comprises 12 residues. V lost 1 base, J lost 12 bases, and 9 bases lay in between. The CDR3 protein is CASSLVVGQLFF. CDR3 DNA sequence: TGTGCCAGCAGCTTAGTGGTCGGCCAGCTGTTTTTT.

This CDR3 is CASRSAYSNQPQHF. In DNA, the CDR3 is TGTGCCAGCAGGTCGGCTTATAGCAATCAGCCCCAGCATTTT. V and J are TRBV7-2 and TRBJ1-5; D call uncertain. The germline V gene encodes CDR1 SGHTA and CDR2 FQGNSA. V lost 6 bases, J lost 0 bases, and 9 bases lay in between. This CDR3 has 14 amino acids.

This clonotype was seen repeatedly, ten times or more. V gene TRBV2 combines with J gene TRBJ2-7; 8 bases match TRBD2. Germline V lookup: CDR1 SNHLY, CDR2 FYNNEI. The CDR3 consists of 15 residues. Trimming took 8 bases from V and 2 from J; bases not matched to a gene: 11. CDR3 amino acids: CASRQRTSSTYEQYF. The CDR3 DNA reads as TGTGCCAGCCGACAGAGGACTAGCTCGACCTACGAGCAGTACTTC.

This clonotype has a count of ten or more. The gene calls are TRBV7-8 and TRBJ1-4; maybe TRBD1 (6 bases). Trimming left V 3 bases short and J 5 bases short, with 13 bases between. Germline V gene data show CDR1 as SGHVS and CDR2 as FQNEAQ. This CDR3 has 15 amino acids. The DNA of the CDR3 is TGTGCCAGCAGCTTTAATCAGGGGAAGAATGAAAAACTGTTTTTT. Translation: CASSFNQGKNEKLFF.

This clonotype has at least ten counts. The rearrangement joins TRBV2 to TRBJ1-1; D is ambiguous. This CDR3 has 14 residues. Trimming pared 7 bases from V and 7 bases from J, leaving 19 bases between. CDR1 and CDR2 (germline): SNHLY, FYNNEI. The CDR3 DNA is TGTGCCAGCACCGCGGGTGTCCGAGGGAATGAAGCTTTCTTT. The encoded protein is CASTAGVRGNEAFF.

This clonotype was counted a single time. This clone may be a read error of a much larger clone one base away. The genes are TRBV30 and TRBJ2-3, with 10 bases that match TRBD2. CDR1 and CDR2 (germline): GTSNPN, SVGIG (reference sequence). The CDR3 length is 16 residues. CDR3: CARSPGLATSTDTQYF. DNA of the CDR3: TGTGCCCGGAGTCCGGGACTAGCGACGAGCACAGATACGCAGTATTTT.

This clonotype was counted ten times or more. V and J are TRBV5-1 and TRBJ2-7; D possibly corresponds to TRBD2 (6 bases). V gave up 0 bases and J gave up 2 bases, with 12 bases separating them. Per the germline V gene, CDR1 is SGHRS and CDR2 is YFSETQ. The CDR3 extends over 15 amino acids. CDR3 nucleotide sequence: TGCGCCAGCAGCTTGGGCGGCGGGAAGACCTACGAGCAGTACTTC. Amino acid sequence: CASSLGGGKTYEQYF.

In its sample, this clonotype was seen a few times. V is TRBV20-1 and J is TRBJ2-2, with no clear D. The CDR3 runs 14 residues. Deletions cut 5 bases from V and 1 base from J, with 11 bases between. CDR1 and CDR2 (germline): DFQATT, SNEGSKA (reference sequence). The chain's CDR3 is CSALTRRNTGELFF. Written as DNA, the CDR3 is TGCAGTGCTTTAACCAGGCGGAACACCGGGGAGCTGTTTTTT.

The table lists this clonotype with many counts. V gene TRBV28 combines with J gene TRBJ1-5; D is unresolved. The germline gives CDR1 MDHEN, CDR2 SYDVKM. The CDR3 spans 18 residues. The V end lost 1 base, the J end lost 0 bases, and 16 bases lay between the germline ends. As DNA, the CDR3 is TGTGCCAGCAGTTTATTCGGGGTCGGATACGATAGCAATCAGCCCCAGCATTTT. This codes for CASSLFGVGYDSNQPQHF.